This T cell receptor beta chain originates from a study of blood T cells in healthy people across ages (dated by TCRdb to about 2015). Regarding the research as a whole: In model experiments, template switching captured roughly one uniquely barcoded TCR beta cDNA molecule for every two T cells. Donors were grouped into four age groups: young (average approximately 15 years), middle-aged (39), aged (around 60) and long-lived (approximately 78). Donors of different ages were randomly distributed across sequencing lanes to avoid experimental bias. To track age-related changes in TCR beta repertoire diversity, the study relied on deep sequencing normalized with unique cDNA molecular identifiers. For two donors (one aged 18 to 30 and one aged 80 or older), the study analyzed two additional independent replicas of 1 million unique cDNA reads from the same blood draw. The study at large found these results: A strong correlation was found between observed TCR beta diversity and the percentage of naive T cells measured by flow cytometry. Estimates of total diversity from one million sequenced T cells were regarded as lower bounds and underestimates. Conclusive comparison of naive and antigen-experienced compartments was prevented by the profiling of bulk unsorted PBMCs. Compared with the aged group, the long-lived group had more naive CD4+ T cells, fewer expanded clones and increased TCR diversity, suggesting age selection. Observed TCR beta diversity per million T cells fell roughly linearly with age, and a significant reduction was already apparent by age around 36. Because the CMV infection status of the donors was unknown, age-related changes in expanded clonotypes may potentially have been confounded.

The library was made by 5' RACE. For sequencing, an Illumina HiSeq 2500 was employed. A second about 7 to 12 cycle PCR used a sample-barcoded 5' primer and a J-beta primer mix. A unique molecular identifier was introduced onto each TCR beta cDNA molecule by a template-switch 5' adaptor carrying 12 random nucleotides. Each sample yielded at least 3 million CDR3-containing paired-end reads. The Mint cDNA synthesis kit, primed by a TRBC-specific oligonucleotide, was used to synthesize first-strand cDNA from all RNA. Following uracil-DNA glycosylase treatment, a first 18-cycle PCR with universal primers M1SS and BC2_uni_R was performed on all cDNA. The authors' pipeline ran thus. For normalization, 1 million high-quality reads, each with a distinct molecular identifier, were randomly selected from each sample. Instead of being binned into consensus sequences, reads with shared molecular identifiers were discarded. MiTCR, with a Q25 quality threshold and the strictest error-elimination algorithm, was used for CDR3 identification, clonotype clustering and error correction. Lower-bound total TCR beta diversity was estimated with a nonparametric unseen species model using Euler transformation. The raw public reads went through TCRdb reprocessing: fastp at Q25, MiXCR clone calling, in-frame beta chains kept. When rows share a CDR3 protein, they turn into one entry using the most common DNA and genes. TCRdb, rather than the study authors, made the V and J calls. Counted in this sample were roughly 730,000 distinct CDR3 sequences; just over 55% of them appeared once. The ten largest clones capture around 25% of the sample.

This clonotype was seen just once. Its recognized antigen is unknown. There are no base qualities to consult, and no much larger clone falls within one base. The CDR3, cysteine through phenylalanine, is 16 amino acids long. Kept here is only the CDR3 DNA, which spans 48 bases and is read in frame from base 1. Between the V and J ends, shortened by 0 bases and 2 bases respectively, the junction contains 13 bases. The germline V gene specifies MNHEY as CDR1 and SVGEGT as CDR2. Systemically healthy Caucasian individuals from Russia, 35 to 50 in total and aged about 6 to 95 years, were included as donors. Each donor gave about 9.8 milliliters of peripheral blood, drawn into EDTA-treated Vacutainer tubes. Ficoll-Paque density-gradient centrifugation was used to isolate PBMCs, with at least 6 million obtained per sample. Total RNA was extracted from PBMCs with Trizol reagent, with at least 5 micrograms obtained per sample. For every donor, flow cytometry on a PBMC aliquot measured the percentage of naive CD45RAhigh/CD27high T cells.

The sequence was collected from a man aged 35 to 55 in good health. Sequencing was done on a sample of blood. Here the chain combines TRBV6-2 or TRBV6-3 and TRBJ2-5, and perhaps TRBD1 as D gene, on 6 matching bases. The sequenced DNA: TGTGCCAGCAGTTACTCCGGGACAATTTTTCAAGAGACCCAGTACTTC. It translates as CASSYSGTIFQETQYF.